A single sample gave rise to the 28 T cell receptor beta chains below, sequenced in a study of a mutant IDH1 vaccine in newly diagnosed glioma. These receptors have no known antigen. The assay was immunoSEQ multiplex PCR, and TCRdb's table has in-frame clones only and misses some. The sample contains around 52,000 clones, about 82% of which appear only once. Time point defined: week 35, safety follow-up. What each vaccine dose contained was 300 ug of mutant IDH1 20-mer peptide, accompanied by topical imiquimod. The sequences come from PBMCs, collected from a glioma patient whose treatment included an IDH1 peptide vaccine. All receptors come from a man aged 35-49 years with glioma.

V usage is TRBV19 and J usage is TRBJ2-2, with D perhaps TRBD1 (6 bases). This CDR3 contains 12 residues. Germline V lookup: CDR1 LNHDA, CDR2 SQIVND (reference sequence). V was trimmed by 6 bases and J by 5 bases, leaving 7 bases between them. CDR3 sequence (DNA): TGTGCCAGTAGAGGACAGACCGGGGAGCTGTTTTTT. Protein sequence: CASRGQTGELFF.

The CDR3 loop is CASRGGLAGGNEQFF. The DNA of the CDR3 is TGTGCCAGCAGGGGGGGACTAGCGGGAGGAAATGAGCAGTTCTTC. The V and J genes are TRBV2 and TRBJ2-1; 15 positions match TRBD2. J lost 7 bases, V lost 6 bases, and 4 bases had no gene match. The germline gives CDR1 SNHLY, CDR2 FYNNEI. There are 15 residues in the CDR3.

The chain links TRBV7-6 to TRBJ2-7; 10 positions agree with TRBD1. The CDR3 extends over 16 amino acids. Germline lookup yields CDR1 SGHVS and CDR2 FNYEAQ. V shed 1 base and J 2 bases; nucleotides not matched to a gene: 5. The CDR3 is CASSLDRDRGTYEQYF. For the CDR3, the DNA is TGTGCCAGCAGCTTAGACCGGGACAGGGGTACCTACGAGCAGTACTTC.

The genes are TRBV27 and TRBJ2-1, with D perhaps TRBD1 (5 bases). The CDR3 covers 13 residues. Trimming removed 3 bases at V and 8 bases at J, with 11 bases between. Germline V gene sequence: CDR1 MNHEY, CDR2 SMNVEV (reference sequence). CDR3 sequence (DNA): TGTGCCAGCAGTTTGGAGCAGGGCTATGAGCAGTTCTTC. Translating gives CASSLEQGYEQFF.

This clone was seen a few times. This sequence joins TRBV14 and TRBJ2-5; D unclear. Trimming shortened V by 5 bases and J by 7 bases, and 8 bases separated the two germline ends. Looked up from germline, CDR1 is SGHDN and CDR2 is FVKESK. This CDR3 contains 11 residues. Here the CDR3 DNA reads TGTGCCAGCAGCTCCCGGCGGACCCAGTACTTC. Protein: CASSSRRTQYF. Drawing the rest from reference TRBV14 and TRBJ2-5, the complete variable domain is EAGVTQFPSHSVIEKGQTVTLRCDPISGHDNLYWYRRVMGKEIKFLLHFVKESKQDESGMPNNRFLAERTGGTYSTLKVQPAELEDSGVYFCASSSRRTQYFGPGTRLLVL.

This chain links TRBV7-8 with TRBJ1-3; TRBD1 is a possible D gene (5 bases). Germline CDR1 reads SGHVS; CDR2 reads FQNEAQ. Trimming shortened V by 5 bases and J by 10 bases, and 21 bases separated the two germline ends. This CDR3 is built from 15 residues. The CDR3 DNA sequence: TGTGCCAGCAGCCCCGTCGGGGGGGATGGGGTTACCATATATTTT. It is translated as CASSPVGGDGVTIYF.

This clone was seen only once. This sequence joins TRBV7-9 and TRBJ2-7; 9 nucleotides align to TRBD1. Germline values: CDR1 SEHNR, CDR2 FQNEAQ (reference sequence). The CDR3 is 16 residues long. Trimming cost V 6 bases and J 2 bases; bases outside gene matches: 11. CDR3 in amino acids: CASRSTDRGWTYEQYF. CDR3 nucleotide sequence: TGTGCCAGCAGATCGACCGACAGGGGGTGGACCTACGAGCAGTACTTC.

Here the CDR3 DNA reads TGTGCCAGCAGCGCCAGACTAGCGGGAGTTGGGGAGCTGTTTTTT. Translation gives CASSARLAGVGELFF. The rearrangement uses TRBV11-3 and TRBJ2-2; TRBD2 matches 12 bases. The junction had 6 bases not matched to a gene; V was cut back by 5 bases and J by 8 bases. The CDR3 is 15 residues long. Germline CDR1 SGHNT, CDR2 YENEEA.

The chain couples TRBV7-9 to TRBJ1-2; D is undetermined. V lost 2 bases and J 7 bases, leaving 11 bases between the germline ends. CDR3 length equals 13 residues. Germline V CDR1 and CDR2: SEHNR, FQNEAQ (reference sequence). In DNA, the CDR3 is TGTGCCAGCAGCTTATCGGATCCTTCTGGCTACACCTTC. This sequence encodes CASSLSDPSGYTF.

Written as DNA, the CDR3 is TGTGCCAGCAGTTTAAGACAGGGTTCCTACAATGAGCAGTTCTTC. Encoded protein: CASSLRQGSYNEQFF. The chain couples TRBV27 to TRBJ2-1; 7 positions agree with TRBD1. CDR3 length equals 15 residues. Germline CDR1 and CDR2: MNHEY and SMNVEV (reference sequence). Losses at the gene ends were 2 bases for V and 1 base for J; bases not matched to a gene: 2.

Here the CDR3 reads CASSGHTQYF. Written as DNA, the CDR3 is TGTGCCAGCAGCGGACATACGCAGTATTTT. The rearrangement joins TRBV9 to TRBJ2-3, with D uncertain. The germline V gene has CDR1 SGDLS and CDR2 YYNGEE. The CDR3 length is 10 residues. The V and J ends lost 3 bases and 7 bases respectively, with 3 bases between them.

The chain joins TRBV4-3 to TRBJ2-2; 8 bases agree with TRBD2. Germline V gives CDR1 LGHNA, CDR2 YSLEER. Unmatched junction bases numbered 3, after V lost 7 bases and J lost 5 bases. The CDR3 runs to 13 residues. The chain's CDR3 is CASTSGGTGELFF. The CDR3 bases are TGCGCCAGCACATCGGGAGGGACCGGGGAGCTGTTTTTT.

The chain is built from TRBV19 and TRBJ2-4; no reliable D call. Deletions cut 0 bases from V and 6 bases from J, with 18 bases between. The CDR3 loop spans 17 amino acids. Germline V gives CDR1 LNHDA, CDR2 SQIVND (reference sequence). CDR3 residues: CASSIDLYEETLNIQYF. The DNA of the CDR3 is TGTGCCAGTAGTATAGATCTATATGAGGAGACCTTAAACATTCAGTACTTC. Full variable domain (missing parts from reference TRBV19 and TRBJ2-4): DGGITQSPKYLFRKEGQNVTLSCEQNLNHDAMYWYRQDPGQGLRLIYYSQIVNDFQKGDIAEGYSVSREKKESFPLTVTSAQKNPTAFYLCASSIDLYEETLNIQYFGAGTRLSVL.

This chain connects TRBV10-2 to TRBJ2-5; weak D call: TRBD1 (6 bases). Germline V CDR1 and CDR2: WSHSY, SAAADI. The CDR3 contains 14 residues. V lost 1 base to trimming and J lost 6 bases, with 12 bases between them. CDR3 nucleotides: TGCGCCAGCAGTGAGTGGGACAACCCCCAGACCCAGTACTTC. Amino acid sequence: CASSEWDNPQTQYF.

This chain joins TRBV7-9 and TRBJ1-2; 9 nucleotides line up with TRBD1. The germline V gene has CDR1 SEHNR and CDR2 FQNEAQ (reference sequence). The CDR3 sequence is 15 residues long. The junction had 9 bases not matched to a gene; V was cut back by 4 bases and J by 6 bases. CDR3 amino acids: CASSSGDRVYNGYTF. Here the CDR3 DNA reads TGTGCCAGCAGCTCGGGGGACAGGGTGTACAATGGCTACACCTTC.

The chain links TRBV7-2 to TRBJ2-3; 10 bases line up with TRBD2. Germline CDR1 reads SGHTA; CDR2 reads FQGNSA. V dropped 5 bases and J dropped 0; count of bases not matched to a gene: 5. CDR3 length equals 16 residues. The CDR3, as DNA: TGTGCCAGCAGCCCCACTAGCGGGGTTAGCACAGATACGCAGTATTTT. Translating it yields CASSPTSGVSTDTQYF.

The genes are TRBV12-5 and TRBJ1-1, with no clear D. Trimming took off 6 bases at V and 3 bases at J, with 11 bases between the two ends. This CDR3 spans 13 amino acids. The germline V gene has CDR1 LGHNT and CDR2 FRNRAP. CDR3 in amino acids: CASGVRGDTEAFF. The CDR3 bases are TGTGCTAGTGGCGTCCGCGGGGACACTGAAGCTTTCTTT.

The rearrangement links TRBV7-9 to TRBJ2-1, with a possible D match to TRBD2 (6 bases). The CDR3 runs to 16 residues. Germline-derived CDR1 and CDR2 are SEHNR and FQNEAQ (reference sequence). V was shortened by 0 bases and J by 6 bases, with 15 bases between the two germline ends. The CDR3: CASSLAWTTVSNEQFF. The CDR3 DNA follows: TGTGCCAGCAGCTTAGCTTGGACTACCGTTTCCAATGAGCAGTTCTTC.

V gene TRBV29-1 combines with J gene TRBJ2-5, with 11 bases that match TRBD1. With V trimmed by 7 bases and J by 7 bases, 8 bases remained unmatched. The CDR3 length is 13 residues. Per the germline V gene, CDR1 is SQVTM and CDR2 is ANQGSEA. In DNA, the CDR3 is TGCAGCGCCGGACAGGGGGCTCACGGGACCCAGTACTTC. Residues: CSAGQGAHGTQYF.

The chain links TRBV9 to TRBJ2-3; 9 positions agree with TRBD2. Germline V lookup: CDR1 SGDLS, CDR2 YYNGEE. The length of the CDR3 is 20 residues. The ends lost 4 bases at V and 6 bases at J; junction bases unmatched: 24. The DNA for the CDR3 is TGTGCCAGCAGCTCCCCACTTCATGACGGACTAGCGCGCGGGGGGGATACGCAGTATTTT. As protein: CASSSPLHDGLARGGDTQYF. Filled out from reference TRBV9 and TRBJ2-3, the complete variable domain reads DSGVTQTPKHLITATGQRVTLRCSPRSGDLSVYWYQQSLDQGLQFLIQYYNGEERAKGNILERFSAQQFPDLHSELNLSSLELGDSALYFCASSSPLHDGLARGGDTQYFGPGTRLTVL.

This chain connects TRBV6-6 to TRBJ2-7; TRBD1 agrees at 8 bases. The CDR3 is 15 residues long. J lost 6 bases, V lost 6 bases, and 13 bases had no gene match. The germline gives CDR1 MNHNY, CDR2 SVGAGI (reference sequence). CDR3: CASSWDRRKGSEQYV. DNA for the CDR3: TGTGCCAGCAGCTGGGACAGGAGAAAGGGTTCCGAGCAGTACGTC.

The rearrangement uses TRBV11-3 and TRBJ2-1, with 9 positions matching TRBD2. The CDR3 extends over 16 amino acids. Per the germline V gene, CDR1 is SGHNT and CDR2 is YENEEA. Trimming removed 4 bases from V and 12 bases from J; junction bases left unmatched: 16. CDR3 residues: CASSSSAGGPGGLQFF. The CDR3 nucleotides are TGTGCCAGCAGCTCCTCCGCGGGAGGGCCGGGCGGGTTGCAGTTCTTC.

The rearrangement joins TRBV7-2 to TRBJ2-5; D is perhaps TRBD2 (5 bases). The ends were cut back, 2 bases at V and 5 bases at J, with 15 bases in the middle. CDR1 SGHTA and CDR2 FQGNSA come from the germline V gene. The CDR3 spans 15 residues. Here the CDR3 reads CASSLSRGGGETQYF. The DNA of the CDR3 is TGTGCCAGCAGCTTATCCCGCGGAGGAGGTGAGACCCAGTACTTC.

In this sample, this clone turned up once. J is TRBJ2-1 and V is TRBV11-3; 7 positions match TRBD1. From germline, CDR1 is SGHNT and CDR2 YENEEA. The J segment lost 4 bases and the V segment lost 5 bases, leaving 8 bases of the junction unmatched. This CDR3 is built from 15 residues. The CDR3 is CASSPRQGPYNEQFF. The CDR3 DNA is TGTGCCAGCAGCCCCCGACAGGGTCCATACAATGAGCAGTTCTTC.

The chain is built from TRBV5-1 and TRBJ2-7; 11 bases are shared with TRBD2. The CDR3 contains 16 residues. Trimming took 5 bases from V and 2 from J; bases not matched to a gene: 9. Germline V CDR1 and CDR2: SGHRS, YFSETQ. For the CDR3, the DNA is TGCGCCAGCAGGACTAGCGGGACCTGGCCACCCTACGAGCAGTACTTC. Translating it yields CASRTSGTWPPYEQYF.

This chain joins TRBV11-2 and TRBJ2-1, with no clear D. Germline V CDR1 and CDR2: SGHAT, FQNNGV. V was trimmed by 0 bases and J by 8 bases, leaving 11 bases between them. There are 14 residues in the CDR3. CDR3 sequence (DNA): TGTGCCAGCAGCTTAGATCTGTTGGTCCATGAGCAGTTCTTC. Its protein product is CASSLDLLVHEQFF.

This sequence joins TRBV7-9 and TRBJ2-2; 7 positions agree with TRBD1. Losses at the gene ends were 6 bases for V and 5 bases for J; bases not matched to a gene: 18. The CDR3 runs 18 residues. In germline, CDR1 is SEHNR, CDR2 FQNEAQ (reference sequence). CDR3 DNA: TGTGCCAGCAGGCTAGAAAGGATGGGACAGAGAAATACCGGGGAGCTGTTTTTT. It yields the protein CASRLERMGQRNTGELFF.

The rearrangement uses TRBV7-6 and TRBJ2-3; 8 nucleotides match TRBD2. The length of the CDR3 is 15 residues. CDR1 is SGHVS and CDR2 is FNYEAQ in the germline V gene. Trimming removed 5 bases from V and 6 bases from J; junction bases left unmatched: 10. CDR3 sequence: CASSVGSGGRDTQYF. DNA of the CDR3: TGTGCCAGCAGCGTGGGTTCGGGAGGGAGGGATACGCAGTATTTT.